Below, 20 T cell receptor beta chains from the same sample are listed, as sequenced in a study of persistence of HIV-infected CD4 T cells. Their antigens remain unidentified. This was the immunoSEQ version 4 assay in survey mode. Clones were read by immunoSEQ multiplex PCR, and TCRdb kept only the in-frame ones, dropping some. The sample includes approximately 31,000 clones, 65% to 90% of them seen just once. Stimulation used approximately 9.5 ug/mL lysate from CMV-infected fibroblasts. CD40L-negative CD69-negative CD45RO-high memory CD4+ T cells were sorted as populations depleted of antigen-responding cells. Source: CD4+ T cells sorted from PBMCs after approximately 19-hour stimulation, taken from a patient who received antiretroviral therapy. The receptor set was obtained from an adult man with HIV who was CMV-seropositive.

This clone occurred once. The chain has TRBV9 and TRBJ1-3; 7 bases align to TRBD1. This CDR3 is 15 amino acids long. Germline values: CDR1 SGDLS, CDR2 YYNGEE. J was trimmed by 1 base and V by 3 bases; bases with no gene match: 4. The CDR3 is CASSARQGSGNTIYF. The CDR3 DNA reads TGTGCCAGCAGCGCAAGACAGGGATCTGGAAACACCATATATTTT. The entire variable domain, with the rest obtained from reference TRBV9 and TRBJ1-3, is as follows: DSGVTQTPKHLITATGQRVTLRCSPRSGDLSVYWYQQSLDQGLQFLIQYYNGEERAKGNILERFSAQQFPDLHSELNLSSLELGDSALYFCASSARQGSGNTIYFGEGSWLTVV.

The V gene is TRBV5-1, the J gene TRBJ2-6; D gene uncertain. CDR1 SGHRS and CDR2 YFSETQ come from the germline V gene. The CDR3 loop spans 14 amino acids. Trimming stripped 6 bases from V and 0 bases from J, with 7 bases between. The CDR3 reads CASKEVSGANVLTF. The CDR3 DNA is TGCGCCAGCAAAGAGGTCTCTGGGGCCAACGTCCTGACTTTC.

As for this clone: At one end, the junction sequence differs from germline, possibly due to a read error. The DNA of the CDR3 is TGTGCCAGCAGCTTAGCAGGGTTGGCAACAGAGTCCCAGTACTTC. It translates to CASSLAGLATESQYF. J is TRBJ2-5 and V is TRBV7-2; D gene uncertain. The V gene's germline CDR1 is SGHTA and CDR2 FQGNSA. The length of the CDR3 is 15 residues.

The chain couples TRBV18 to TRBJ2-7; possibly TRBD1 for D (6 bases). Germline values: CDR1 KGHSH, CDR2 LQKENI. Deletions cut 2 bases from V and 6 bases from J, with 17 bases between. This CDR3 has 15 residues. CDR3 region: CASSPVAGATGEQYF. Here the CDR3 DNA reads TGTGCCAGCTCACCAGTCGCAGGGGCGACGGGCGAGCAGTACTTC.

The chain couples TRBV12-3 or TRBV12-4 to TRBJ2-2, with D unclear. The CDR3 has 13 amino acids. V lost 7 bases and J lost 1, with 7 bases in between. The chain's CDR3 is CASKDGNTGELFF. The CDR3 bases are TGTGCCAGCAAGGACGGGAACACCGGGGAGCTGTTTTTT.

V usage is TRBV7-9 and J usage is TRBJ2-2; 8 bases align to TRBD2. This CDR3 region has 17 residues. The trim removed 1 base at V and 3 bases at J, leaving 7 bases unmatched. CDR1 is SEHNR, CDR2 FQNEAQ, per germline (reference sequence). CDR3 sequence reads: CASSLGISGGDTGELFF. The CDR3 bases are TGTGCCAGCAGCTTAGGGATAAGCGGGGGAGACACCGGGGAGCTGTTTTTT. The full variable domain, with the rest looked up from reference TRBV7-9 and TRBJ2-2, is DTGVSQNPRHKITKRGQNVTFRCDPISEHNRLYWYRQTLGQGPEFLTYFQNEAQLEKSRLLSDRFSAERPKGSFSTLEIQRTEQGDSAMYLCASSLGISGGDTGELFFGEGSRLTVL.

The chain joins TRBV30 to TRBJ2-2; 15 bases map to TRBD2. V was clipped by 2 bases and J by 5 bases; unmatched bases: 18. Looked up from germline, CDR1 is GTSNPN and CDR2 is SVGIG (reference sequence). CDR3 length equals 21 residues. CDR3 protein: CAWSNLYGLAGGPSGTGELFF. In DNA form, the CDR3 reads TGTGCCTGGAGTAACCTTTACGGACTAGCGGGGGGGCCTTCGGGTACCGGGGAGCTGTTTTTT. Looking up the rest from reference TRBV30 and TRBJ2-2 gives the full variable domain: SQTIHQWPATLVQPVGSPLSLECTVEGTSNPNLYWYRQAAGRGLQLLFYSVGIGQISSEVPQNLSASRPQDRQFILSSKKLLLSDSGFYLCAWSNLYGLAGGPSGTGELFFGEGSRLTVL.

The V and J genes are TRBV19 and TRBJ1-1; D call uncertain. Trimming removed 6 bases from V and 1 base from J, with 21 bases in between. CDR3 length equals 17 residues. Looked up from germline, CDR1 is LNHDA and CDR2 is SQIVND (reference sequence). The chain's CDR3 is CASSIPPDGRANTEAFF. CDR3 bases: TGTGCCAGTAGCATCCCTCCGGACGGGAGGGCGAACACTGAAGCTTTCTTT.

The chain uses TRBV24-1 and TRBJ2-3, with D perhaps matching TRBD2 (5 bases). Between the trimmed V and J ends, which lost 9 bases and 6 bases, there was a span of 15 bases. The germline V gene encodes CDR1 KGHDR and CDR2 SFDVKD. This CDR3 is 13 amino acids long. CDR3 in amino acids: CATADGLLDTQYF. CDR3 DNA sequence: TGTGCCACCGCGGACGGACTTTTGGATACGCAGTATTTT.

This chain uses TRBV6-5 with TRBJ2-1; possibly TRBD2 for D (5 bases). Germline loops: CDR1 MNHEY, CDR2 SVGAGI. V lost 6 bases and J 3 bases, leaving 15 bases between the germline ends. This CDR3 has 15 amino acids. DNA of the CDR3: TGTGCCAGCAGATCCTCCACCCGGGACTACAATGAGCAGTTCTTC. This sequence encodes CASRSSTRDYNEQFF.

The chain combines TRBV3-1 (or the pseudogene TRBV3-2) with TRBJ1-1; tentative D call: TRBD1 (6 bases). The ends were cut back, 1 base at V and 2 bases at J, with 14 bases in the middle. The germline CDR1 and CDR2 sequences are LGHDT and YNNKEL (reference sequence). The CDR3 extends over 16 amino acids. The CDR3 here is CASSQVIGQFNTEAFF. In DNA form, the CDR3 reads TGTGCCAGCAGCCAAGTTATCGGACAGTTTAACACTGAAGCTTTCTTT.

This rearrangement joins TRBV18 to TRBJ1-4, with a weak D call TRBD1 (5 bases). V lost 1 base and J 7 bases, leaving 7 bases between the germline ends. The CDR3 extends over 13 amino acids. The germline CDR1 and CDR2 sequences are KGHSH and LQKENI. The CDR3 sequence is CASSPQRGEKLFF. The CDR3 coding sequence is TGTGCCAGCTCACCACAAAGGGGTGAAAAACTGTTTTTT.

This chain links TRBV30 with TRBJ1-1; D is uncertain. V was pared by 5 bases and J by 1 base, with 11 bases between. Germline loops: CDR1 GTSNPN, CDR2 SVGIG (reference sequence). This CDR3 region has 13 residues. This CDR3 reads CAWAFKPNTEAFF. CDR3 coding DNA: TGTGCCTGGGCGTTTAAACCGAACACTGAAGCTTTCTTT.

This clone was observed once. The V gene is TRBV15, the J gene TRBJ2-1; TRBD1 might be the D (5 bases). CDR3 length equals 15 residues. Germline V gene sequence: CDR1 LNHNV, CDR2 YYDKDF (reference sequence). The V and J ends lost 5 bases and 10 bases respectively, with 21 bases between them. CDR3 sequence reads: CATSSPGHREKEQFF. The CDR3 DNA is TGTGCCACCAGCTCCCCCGGACACCGTGAGAAGGAGCAGTTCTTC.

V and J are TRBV5-4 and TRBJ2-5; D might be TRBD1 (6 bases). The CDR3 has 14 amino acids. Trimming took 5 bases from V and 3 from J, leaving 14 bases between them. Germline V gene lookup returns CDR1 SGHNT and CDR2 YYREEE (reference sequence). DNA for the CDR3: TGTGCCAGCAGTCTACAGGGCCCCGAAGAGACCCAGTACTTC. This gives the protein CASSLQGPEETQYF.

This rearrangement joins TRBV24-1 to TRBJ1-1; maybe TRBD1 (6 bases). The CDR3 has 17 residues. The V gene lost 5 bases and the J gene lost 5 bases, with 23 bases spanning the gap. The germline V gene has CDR1 KGHDR and CDR2 SFDVKD. CDR3 sequence reads: CATSGQGIRFCRTEAFF. CDR3 DNA sequence: TGTGCCACCAGTGGGCAGGGGATTAGATTCTGCAGGACTGAAGCTTTCTTT.

The V call is TRBV30, the J call TRBJ1-2; D possibly corresponds to TRBD1 (5 bases). Per germline, CDR1 GTSNPN and CDR2 SVGIG (reference sequence). Trimming cost V 0 bases and J 5 bases, with 13 bases left between them. The CDR3 is 14 amino acids. The CDR3 DNA reads as TGTGCCTGGAGTGTTGGGGGGAAGGGATATGGCTACACCTTC. Residues: CAWSVGGKGYGYTF.

This chain connects TRBV7-9 to TRBJ1-6; the D gene is possibly TRBD1 (5 bases). Per germline, CDR1 SEHNR and CDR2 FQNEAQ (reference sequence). The CDR3 is 12 amino acids. Trimming stripped 8 bases from V and 9 bases from J, with 11 bases between. The CDR3 bases are TGTGCCAGCCAGGGACTTAGTTCACCCCTCCACTTT. As protein: CASQGLSSPLHF.

This clone was found once. This chain connects TRBV3-1 (or the pseudogene TRBV3-2) to TRBJ1-1; TRBD1 might be the D (6 bases). Trimming took off 1 base at V and 3 bases at J, with 12 bases between the two ends. Germline-derived CDR1 and CDR2 are LGHDT and YNNKEL (reference sequence). The CDR3 has 15 amino acids. This CDR3 is CASSQGPGAHTEAFF. CDR3 nucleotide sequence: TGTGCCAGCAGCCAAGGGCCAGGGGCGCACACTGAAGCTTTCTTT.

The chain is built from TRBV19 and TRBJ1-6, with a possible D match to TRBD1 (5 bases). The CDR3 sequence is 15 residues long. Trimming took off 5 bases at V and 9 bases at J, with 17 bases between the two ends. Per germline, CDR1 LNHDA and CDR2 SQIVND (reference sequence). CDR3 DNA sequence: TGTGCCAGTAGTGTTGGGACCAACTGGGGTTCACCCCTCCACTTT. It codes for CASSVGTNWGSPLHF. Supplemented by reference TRBV19 and TRBJ1-6, the full variable domain reads DGGITQSPKYLFRKEGQNVTLSCEQNLNHDAMYWYRQDPGQGLRLIYYSQIVNDFQKGDIAEGYSVSREKKESFPLTVTSAQKNPTAFYLCASSVGTNWGSPLHFGNGTRLTVT.